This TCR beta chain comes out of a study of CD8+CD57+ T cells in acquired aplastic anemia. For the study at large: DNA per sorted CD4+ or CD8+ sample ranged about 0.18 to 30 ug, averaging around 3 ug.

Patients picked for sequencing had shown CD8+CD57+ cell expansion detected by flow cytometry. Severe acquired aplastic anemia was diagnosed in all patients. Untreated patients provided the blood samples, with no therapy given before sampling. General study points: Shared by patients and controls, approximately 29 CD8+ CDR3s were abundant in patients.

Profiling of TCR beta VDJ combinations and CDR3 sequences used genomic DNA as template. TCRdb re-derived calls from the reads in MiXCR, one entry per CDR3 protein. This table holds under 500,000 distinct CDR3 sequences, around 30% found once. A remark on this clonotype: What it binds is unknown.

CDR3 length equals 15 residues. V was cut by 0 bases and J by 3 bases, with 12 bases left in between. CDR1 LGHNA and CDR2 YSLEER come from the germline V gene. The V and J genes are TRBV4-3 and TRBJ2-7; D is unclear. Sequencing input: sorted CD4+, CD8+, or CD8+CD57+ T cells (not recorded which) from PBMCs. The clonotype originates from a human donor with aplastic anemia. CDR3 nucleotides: TGCGCCAGCAGCCAAGAAGCTAGTGTACTCTACGAGCAGTACTTC. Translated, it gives CASSQEASVLYEQYF.